This T cell receptor beta chain comes out of a study of Ad26.COV2.S vaccination and SARS-CoV-2 variants. Treatment denoted: about 20 received Ad26.COV2.S at low or high dose, single or two shots; several received placebo; per-sample allocation not given. Collection of samples fell on day 63 after the first vaccine or placebo injection. CDR1 and CDR2 (germline): SGHRS, YFSETQ. V gave up 5 bases and J gave up 2 bases, with 10 bases separating them. This CDR3 is 13 amino acids long. Libraries were prepared by immunoSEQ multiplex PCR; TCRdb keeps only in-frame clonotypes and omits some of them. The table records about 320,000 clones, around 83% of them present only once.

The chain has TRBV5-1 and TRBJ2-5; D may be TRBD1 (6 bases). The sequencing here drew on peripheral blood, taken in a trial of Ad26.COV2.S vaccine versus placebo. This TCR came from a person aged 18-65 years who received the Ad26.COV2.S COVID-19 vaccine or a placebo. The CDR3 sequence is CASSPTGQETQYF. The DNA for the CDR3 is TGCGCCAGCAGTCCAACAGGGCAAGAGACCCAGTACTTC.